This T cell receptor (beta chain) was sequenced for a study of breast tumors, draining lymph nodes, adjacent tissues. This clonotype was observed at least ten times. The CDR3 is made up of 19 amino acids. V was clipped by 0 bases and J by 3 bases; unmatched bases: 11. Germline V gene data show CDR1 as LNHNV and CDR2 as YYDKDF (reference sequence). Axillary draining lymph nodes of breast cancer patients supplied the node samples. TCRdb re-called the multiplex PCR reads through MiXCR, storing one row per CDR3 protein. The sample has about 230,000 distinct CDR3 sequences, roughly 32% seen once; the top ten hold 1.1% to 1.5%.

The TCR originated in a female donor with breast cancer. Some clones in this sample may be carry-over from other donors' samples. The rearrangement uses TRBV15 and TRBJ2-1; 10 bases line up with TRBD2. Sequenced: axillary lymph node tissue. CDR3 sequence (DNA): TGTGCCACCAGCAGAGATCCCCGGGCTAGCGGGAGACTCTACAATGAGCAGTTCTTC. It yields the protein CATSRDPRASGRLYNEQFF.